This T cell receptor beta chain derives from a study of OX40 agonist ivuxolimab in advanced cancers. Study-level points and caveats: Blood T cells, both CD4+ and CD8+, expanded clonally by week 6 at 0.1 to 3.0 mg/kg. Low normalized T-cell clonal expansion was also seen in some nonresponders.

The data were produced by immunoSEQ multiplex PCR, yet TCRdb's version contains in-frame clones alone and is incomplete. Of about 58,000 clones listed, 82% were seen once; the top ten hold roughly 1.5%. The ends were cut back, 2 bases at V and 6 bases at J, with 5 bases in the middle. The CDR3 contains 13 residues. Per germline, CDR1 SNHLY and CDR2 FYNNEI. On this clone: What it binds is not known.

J is TRBJ1-6 and V is TRBV2; D is uncertain. Sequenced here: CD4+ or CD8+ T cells sorted from blood, sampled in a trial of the OX40 agonist ivuxolimab. The origin of this receptor is an adult with an advanced solid tumor such as melanoma, head and neck, liver or kidney cancer. The CDR3 here is CASSEIANSPLHF. CDR3 DNA: TGTGCCAGCAGTGAAATTGCTAATTCACCCCTCCACTTT.